Below, 13 T cell receptor beta chains from the same sample are listed, as sequenced in a study of blood T cell repertoires in COVID-19. Profiling relied on immunoSEQ multiplex PCR, and the TCRdb table lists in-frame clones only, not all of them. The table records about 330,000 clones, approximately 88% of them present only once. The material sequenced was peripheral blood. These TCRs come from a young man with COVID-19, enrolled during active disease.

The chain has TRBV29-1 and TRBJ2-7; weak D call: TRBD1 (6 bases). The CDR3 has 12 amino acids. Germline V gene data show CDR1 as SQVTM and CDR2 as ANQGSEA. The CDR3 sequence: CSVRRDNYEQYF. CDR3 bases: TGCAGTGTGCGACGGGACAACTACGAGCAGTACTTC.

The chain recombines TRBV21-1 with TRBJ1-3; the listed D gene, TRBD1, was not tested against the DNA. TRBV21-1 is labeled a pseudogene. The CDR3 is 14 residues long. In DNA, the CDR3 is TGTGCCAGCAGCAGCAGGGGGCCAGGAAACACCATATATTTT. Translating gives CASSSRGPGNTIYF.

DNA of the CDR3: TGTGCCAGCAGCAAACAGGGGTTCGCCTACGAGCAGTACTTC. Translating gives CASSKQGFAYEQYF. The rearrangement uses TRBV13 and TRBJ2-7; TRBD1 agrees at 7 bases. The germline V gene has CDR1 PRHDT and CDR2 FYEKMQ (reference sequence). The CDR3 loop spans 14 amino acids. The junction had 6 bases not matched to a gene; V was cut back by 5 bases and J by 2 bases.

The CDR3 loop is CAWTEGDTQYF. CDR3 nucleotides: TGTGCCTGGACGGAGGGGGATACGCAGTATTTT. The chain combines TRBV30 with TRBJ2-3; weak D call: TRBD2 (6 bases). Between the trimmed V and J ends, which lost 4 bases and 6 bases, there was a span of 8 bases. CDR1 is GTSNPN and CDR2 is SVGIG in the germline V gene (reference sequence). The CDR3 sequence is 11 residues long. Together with reference TRBV30 and TRBJ2-3, the CDR3 gives the full variable domain: SQTIHQWPATLVQPVGSPLSLECTVEGTSNPNLYWYRQAAGRGLQLLFYSVGIGQISSEVPQNLSASRPQDRQFILSSKKLLLSDSGFYLCAWTEGDTQYFGPGTRLTVL.

This clone was seen only a few times. This chain joins TRBV2 and TRBJ2-7, with 15 bases lining up with TRBD2. This CDR3 is built from 15 residues. CDR1 and CDR2 (germline): SNHLY, FYNNEI. V lost 6 bases to trimming and J lost 7 bases; unmatched junction nucleotides: 7. The CDR3 reads CASRAMGLAGGEQYF. The CDR3 DNA follows: TGTGCCAGCAGGGCGATGGGACTAGCGGGAGGTGAGCAGTACTTC.

V usage is TRBV27 and J usage is TRBJ2-7; TRBD1 is a possible D gene (7 bases). The CDR3 runs 16 residues. Germline values: CDR1 MNHEY, CDR2 SMNVEV (reference sequence). V was clipped by 0 bases and J by 2 bases, with 14 bases between them. This chain's CDR3 is CASSLSTGRGAYEQYF. Here the CDR3 DNA reads TGTGCCAGCAGTTTATCGACCGGCAGGGGGGCCTACGAGCAGTACTTC.

The V call is TRBV3-1 (or the pseudogene TRBV3-2), the J call TRBJ1-2, with no clear D. Germline assignment: CDR1 LGHDT and CDR2 YNNKEL (reference sequence). The CDR3 runs 15 residues. The germline V and J ends were trimmed by 0 bases and 8 bases, with 16 bases remaining between them. The DNA for the CDR3 is TGTGCCAGCAGCCAAGATTTCCGCTTGTCCAGGGGCTACACCTTC. It encodes CASSQDFRLSRGYTF.

The rearrangement joins TRBV6-5 to TRBJ1-2; 7 bases fit TRBD1. The CDR3 sequence is 13 residues long. Germline values: CDR1 MNHEY, CDR2 SVGAGI. The junction had 4 bases not matched to a gene; V was cut back by 6 bases and J by 3 bases. CDR3 coding DNA: TGTGCCAGCAGCCTAGACAGGGACTATGGCTACACCTTC. Its protein product is CASSLDRDYGYTF.

The gene calls are TRBV28 and TRBJ2-7; TRBD1 is a possible D gene (5 bases). V was trimmed by 6 bases and J by 5 bases, leaving 20 bases between them. CDR3 length: 15 residues. Germline loops: CDR1 MDHEN, CDR2 SYDVKM. The CDR3 DNA follows: TGTGCCAGCAGAGAAGGGGATGGGGCGCGTCACGAGCAGTACTTC. It codes for CASREGDGARHEQYF.

This chain links TRBV10-2 with TRBJ2-1; D possibly corresponds to TRBD1 (6 bases). CDR1 is WSHSY, CDR2 SAAADI, per germline. The CDR3 has 15 residues. V lost 2 bases and J 2 bases, leaving 10 bases between the germline ends. The CDR3 reads CASSERGGTYNEQFF. CDR3 DNA: TGCGCCAGCAGTGAGAGAGGGGGAACCTACAATGAGCAGTTCTTC.

The V call is TRBV6-5, the J call TRBJ2-7, with 9 bases lining up with TRBD2. V shed 5 bases and J 5 bases; nucleotides not matched to a gene: 10. Germline V gene lookup returns CDR1 MNHEY and CDR2 SVGAGI. CDR3 size: 15 residues. CDR3 residues: CASSPGASGTHEQYF. The DNA for the CDR3 is TGTGCCAGCAGTCCTGGGGCTAGCGGGACCCACGAGCAGTACTTC.

V and J are TRBV6-5 and TRBJ1-5, with D possibly matching TRBD1 (6 bases). Germline V gene lookup returns CDR1 MNHEY and CDR2 SVGAGI. This CDR3 has 13 amino acids. V lost 4 bases and J 4 bases, leaving 8 bases between the germline ends. The DNA for the CDR3 is TGTGCCAGCAGTTTGGACAGAAATCAGCCCCAGCATTTT. This codes for CASSLDRNQPQHF.

The rearrangement links TRBV4-3 to TRBJ2-3, with TRBD2 identical over 10 bases. Germline CDR1 LGHNA, CDR2 YSLEER. With V trimmed by 4 bases and J by 0 bases, 7 bases remained unmatched. The CDR3 runs to 17 residues. Written as DNA, the CDR3 is TGCGCCAGCAGCCTAGCGGGAGGTTCTATTAGCACAGATACGCAGTATTTT. Residues: CASSLAGGSISTDTQYF.